This TCR beta chain was sequenced in a study of patients and donors after allogeneic stem cell transplantation. This CDR3 is 15 amino acids long. CDR1 and CDR2 from the germline V gene are SGHTA and FQGNSA. After removal of 5 bases from V and 4 bases from J, the junction contained 8 bases not matched to a gene. TCRdb recomputed calls from the RT-PCR reads with MiXCR, one row per CDR3 protein. Of 800,000 to 1,000,000 distinct CDR3 sequences in the sample, about a sixth were seen once. The receptor was isolated from a human donor who was either an allogeneic HSCT recipient or a stem cell or donor lymphocyte infusion donor (not recorded which). It is not recorded whose cells these are; they may come from a transplant donor. Sequencing was done on a sample of blood, either unsorted or a sorted T cell fraction (not recorded which). The chain couples TRBV7-2 to TRBJ2-3; 8 bases agree with TRBD2. Here the CDR3 reads CASSVSGGLADTQYF. CDR3 in DNA: TGTGCCAGCAGCGTAAGCGGGGGTTTGGCAGATACGCAGTATTTT.